This T cell receptor beta chain is drawn from a study of shared clonotypes between healthy human individuals. Trimming cost V 4 bases and J 1 base, with 11 bases left between them. The V gene's germline CDR1 is KGHSH and CDR2 LQKENI. CDR3 length: 15 residues. Healthy and HIV-negative, the adult donors had no recent acute infections or vaccinations. Assay used: immunoSEQ multiplex PCR; TCRdb lists only in-frame clones, some missing. The sample carries fewer than 1.8 million clones, just under 99% recorded once. V and J are TRBV18 and TRBJ2-1; no reliable D call. What was sequenced was naive CD4+ T cells sorted from blood. As for subset: CD45RA+ positively selected. The clonotype originates from a man in his thirties or forties in good health. CDR3 nucleotide sequence: TGTGCCAGCTCACAGGATCCCGTATCCTACAATGAGCAGTTCTTC. Translating gives CASSQDPVSYNEQFF.